The clone carrying this T cell receptor (beta chain) occurred many times. Its antigen is still unknown. The record originates from a study of metastatic and nonmetastatic thyroid tumors. Patients were all untreated before their thyroid surgery. CDR1 is SGHVS and CDR2 is FQNEAQ in the germline V gene. Trimming took 5 bases from V and 7 from J, leaving 12 bases between them. The CDR3 is 14 residues long. General study findings and limits: It was reportedly found that TCR beta diversity was significantly higher in malignant thyroid tumors than in benign nodules, a difference seen in both blood and tumor samples.

TCRdb redid the clone calls on the PCR reads using MiXCR. The table includes tens of thousands of clones, more than 20% detected once. The receptor comes from a female donor with papillary thyroid cancer or a benign thyroid nodule (not recorded which). Some clones in this sample may be carry-over from other donors' samples. Sequenced sample: blood. The V call is TRBV7-8, the J call TRBJ1-6, with D possibly being TRBD1 (5 bases). The CDR3 sequence: CASSTGTTNSPLHF. The CDR3 region has the DNA TGTGCCAGCAGCACCGGGACTACCAATTCACCCCTCCACTTT. Supplemented by reference TRBV7-8 and TRBJ1-6, the full variable domain reads GAGVSQSPRYKVAKRGQDVALRCDPISGHVSLFWYQQALGQGPEFLTYFQNEAQLDKSGLPSDRFFAERPEGSVSTLKIQRTQQEDSAVYLCASSTGTTNSPLHFGNGTRLTVT.